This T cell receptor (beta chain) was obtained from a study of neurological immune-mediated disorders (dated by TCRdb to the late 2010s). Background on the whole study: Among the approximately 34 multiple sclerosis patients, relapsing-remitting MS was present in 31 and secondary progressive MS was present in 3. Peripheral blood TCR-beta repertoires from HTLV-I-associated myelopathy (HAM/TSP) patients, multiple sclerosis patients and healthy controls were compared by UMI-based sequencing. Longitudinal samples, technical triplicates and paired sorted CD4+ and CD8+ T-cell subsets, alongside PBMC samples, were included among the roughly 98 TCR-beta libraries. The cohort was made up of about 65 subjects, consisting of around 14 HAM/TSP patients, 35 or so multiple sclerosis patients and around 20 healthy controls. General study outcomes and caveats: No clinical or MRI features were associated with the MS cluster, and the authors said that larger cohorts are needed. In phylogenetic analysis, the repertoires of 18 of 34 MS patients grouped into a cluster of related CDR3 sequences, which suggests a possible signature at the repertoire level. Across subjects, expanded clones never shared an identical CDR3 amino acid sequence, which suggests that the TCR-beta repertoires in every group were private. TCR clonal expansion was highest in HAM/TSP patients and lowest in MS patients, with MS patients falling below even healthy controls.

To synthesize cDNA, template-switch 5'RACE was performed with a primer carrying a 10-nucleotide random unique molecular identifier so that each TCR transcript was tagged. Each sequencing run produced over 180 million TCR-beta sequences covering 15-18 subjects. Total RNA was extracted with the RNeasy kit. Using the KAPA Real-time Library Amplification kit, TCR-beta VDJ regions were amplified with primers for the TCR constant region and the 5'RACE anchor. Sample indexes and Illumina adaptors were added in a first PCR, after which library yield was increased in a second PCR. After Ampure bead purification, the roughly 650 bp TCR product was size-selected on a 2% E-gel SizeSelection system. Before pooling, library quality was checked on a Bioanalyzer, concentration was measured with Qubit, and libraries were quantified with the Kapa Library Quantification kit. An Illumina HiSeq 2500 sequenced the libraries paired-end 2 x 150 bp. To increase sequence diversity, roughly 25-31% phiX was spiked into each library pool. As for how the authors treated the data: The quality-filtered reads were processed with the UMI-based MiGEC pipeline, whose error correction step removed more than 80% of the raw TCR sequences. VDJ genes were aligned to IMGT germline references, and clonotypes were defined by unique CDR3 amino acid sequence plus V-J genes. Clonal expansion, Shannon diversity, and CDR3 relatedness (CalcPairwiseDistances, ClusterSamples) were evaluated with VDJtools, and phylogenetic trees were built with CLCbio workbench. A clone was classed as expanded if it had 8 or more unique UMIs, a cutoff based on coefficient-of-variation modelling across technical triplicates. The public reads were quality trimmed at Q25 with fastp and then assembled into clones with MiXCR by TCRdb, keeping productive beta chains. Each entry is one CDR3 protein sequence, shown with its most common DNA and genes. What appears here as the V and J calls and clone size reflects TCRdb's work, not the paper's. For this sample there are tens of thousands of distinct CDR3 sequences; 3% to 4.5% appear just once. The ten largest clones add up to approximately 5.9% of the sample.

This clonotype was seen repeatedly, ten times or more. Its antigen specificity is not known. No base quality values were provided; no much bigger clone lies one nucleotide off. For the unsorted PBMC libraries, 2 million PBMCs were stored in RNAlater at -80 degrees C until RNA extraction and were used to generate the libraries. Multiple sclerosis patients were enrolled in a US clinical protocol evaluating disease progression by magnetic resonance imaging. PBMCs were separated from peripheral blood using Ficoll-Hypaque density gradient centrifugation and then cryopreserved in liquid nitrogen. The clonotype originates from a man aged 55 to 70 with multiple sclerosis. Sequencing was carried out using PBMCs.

In nucleotides, the sequence is TGTGCCAGCAGTTACGCGGGGGGGCGTTGGAATGAGCAGTTCTTC. Translation gives CASSYAGGRWNEQFF. The sequence is built from TRBV6-5 and TRBJ2-1; the junction holds 9 bases that match TRBD2. V and J are trimmed by 2 bases and 7 bases, and the gene matches miss 6 bases of the junction. Based on the germline V gene, the CDR1 and CDR2 sequences are MNHEY and SVGAGI. Counted from cysteine to phenylalanine, this CDR3 has 15 amino acids. Only the CDR3 portion is preserved as DNA: 45 bases, with reading frame beginning at the first base.